This T cell receptor beta chain came from a study of blood T cell repertoires in COVID-19. Looking at the study overall: Samples taken during acute and convalescent COVID-19 were collected in the United States, Italy and Spain. PBMCs, B-cell-depleted T cells, or T cells were the source of the cDNA or gDNA that made up the material.

Germline V gene lookup returns CDR1 MRHNA and CDR2 SNTAGT. The junction had 6 bases not matched to a gene; V was cut back by 0 bases and J by 1 base. This CDR3 has 18 amino acids. Original handling: Amplification with reference gene primers provided the estimates of nucleated cell counts. The table came from immunoSEQ multiplex PCR; TCRdb's copy has only in-frame clones and leaves some out. Clonal size and the V and J genes are those of that table, whereas D and trimming came from the DNA. The sample shows 40,000 to 65,000 clones, around 78% of them seen only once. The sample consisted of peripheral blood. The sequence was obtained from a human donor with active or convalescent COVID-19. The donor label of this sample is uncertain. The rearrangement joins TRBV6-4 to TRBJ2-1, with 10 bases identical to TRBD1. Here the CDR3 reads CASSDSRGTGASYNEQFF. The CDR3 coding sequence is TGTGCCAGCAGTGACTCGAGGGGGACAGGGGCATCCTACAATGAGCAGTTCTTC.